Below, one T cell receptor beta chain is given with its context. The antigen is undetermined. This record comes from a study of CD8+ T cells in alopecia areata. Background on the study: The duration of tofacitinib was 6 to 18 months, with 6 months off drug afterward. The share of scalp area affected provided the severity score for treated patients.

With 5 bases removed from V and 10 bases from J, the gap between germline ends came to 12 bases. The CDR3 spans 12 residues. The germline gives CDR1 MDHEN, CDR2 SYDVKM. Study-wide results and limits: With patients, TCR sharing proved less clear than in mice, a difference possibly related to HLA. Scalp sample sequencing also detects resident alphabeta T cells of normal skin.

Treatment meaning: oral pan-JAK inhibitor, 5-10 mg twice daily. Reverse transcription of extracted RNA yielded cDNA, which provided the sequencing template. Sequenced by immunoSEQ multiplex PCR; TCRdb stores in-frame clones only, minus some. The sample includes just over 150,000 clones, roughly 65% of them seen just once. This specimen consisted of CD4+ T cells sorted from blood, obtained at week 4, from a patient treated with tofacitinib. The V call is TRBV28, the J call TRBJ1-5; the D gene is possibly TRBD1 (5 bases). The TCR comes from a human donor with alopecia areata. The CDR3 protein is CASSAGGLPQHF. The CDR3, as DNA: TGTGCCAGCAGTGCGGGGGGTTTACCCCAGCATTTT.